A selection of T cell receptor beta chains follows, all from one sample in a study of T cell repertoires in cytomegalovirus infection. TCRdb passed the reads through MiXCR, listing each CDR3 protein once. The table records about 740,000 distinct CDR3 sequences, roughly a third of them present only once. The material sequenced was PBMCs. The receptors come from a human donor in good health (CMV status not recorded). Some clones in this sample may be carry-over from other donors' samples. Each CDR3 is given with its conserved first and last residue. D genes are given only for firm matches. The size field is filled for only some rows; it gives once, few, many or a size class.

>.|TRBJ1-1|TRBV19|.
TGTGCCAGTAGTATTCCCAGGGTCCTGATGAACACTGAAGCTTTCTTT
CASSIPRVLMNTEAFF
>.|TRBJ2-6|TRBV5-1|many
TGTGCCAGCAGTTCACAGGGAGCCGGGGCCAACGTCCTGACTTTC
CASSSQGAGANVLTF
>.|TRBJ1-5|TRBV19|.
TGTGCCAGTAGTCGTTCCATTTTGGGCGGCAATCAGCCCCAGCATTTT
CASSRSILGGNQPQHF
>TRBD1|TRBJ2-7|TRBV6-6|few
TGTGCCAGCAGAGGCGGGACAGGGATTTCCTACGAGCAGTACTTC
CASRGGTGISYEQYF
>.|TRBJ1-4|TRBV15|many
TGTGCCACCAGCCCGCCGGGACGGGATGAAAAACTGTTTTTT
CATSPPGRDEKLFF
>TRBD1|TRBJ1-4|TRBV7-2|many
TGTGCCAGCAGCATCAGGGGGCGTGAAAAACTGTTTTTT
CASSIRGREKLFF
>.|TRBJ1-5|TRBV12-3/TRBV12-4|few
TGTGCCAGCAGTTTACTCGGTGGGGATCAGCCCCAGCATTTT
CASSLLGGDQPQHF
>.|TRBJ2-7|TRBV28|.
TGTGCCAGCAGTTATCCGGGATTCTACGAGCAGTACTTC
CASSYPGFYEQYF
>TRBD1|TRBJ1-5|TRBV28|.
TGTGCCAGCAGTCCCCCCCGGACAGGGAGGCAGCCCCAGCATTTT
CASSPPRTGRQPQHF
>.|TRBJ2-2|TRBV27|.
TGTGCCAGCCGCTATAAGGCCTCAGGGAACACCGGGGAGCTGTTTTTT
CASRYKASGNTGELFF
>TRBD1|TRBJ2-7|TRBV4-1|few
TGCGCCAGCAGCCAGGGACAGGGAGGTCGGGAGCAGTACTTC
CASSQGQGGREQYF
>.|TRBJ2-5|TRBV28|few
TGTGCCAGCAGGACGGTCGGCCAAGAGACCCAGTACTTC
CASRTVGQETQYF
>TRBD2|TRBJ2-3|TRBV27|.
TGTGCCAGCAGTTTATCCATGCCGACTAGCCGAAGCACAGATACGCAGTATTTT
CASSLSMPTSRSTDTQYF
>TRBD1|TRBJ2-7|TRBV6-6|.
TGTGCCAGCAGAGGGTCAGGGGGCCCCAGCTCCTACGAGCAGTACTTC
CASRGSGGPSSYEQYF
>TRBD1|TRBJ1-5|TRBV7-2|many
TGTGCCAGCAGCTTTCGAGGGACAGGGCACGGCAATCAGCCCCAGCATTTT
CASSFRGTGHGNQPQHF
>TRBD1|TRBJ2-7|TRBV20-1|once
TGCAGTGCTCCTGACACAGGGGGTCGCTCCTACGAGCAGTACTTC
CSAPDTGGRSYEQYF
>TRBD2|TRBJ2-1|TRBV5-6|.
TGTGCCAGCAGCTTGTCGGGACTAGGAGCGAATGAGCAGTTCTTC
CASSLSGLGANEQFF
>.|TRBJ2-3|TRBV7-2|few
TGTGCCAGCAGCTTATTTATCGGGAGTGGCCCAGATACGCAGTATTTT
CASSLFIGSGPDTQYF
>.|TRBJ2-5|TRBV19|few
TGTGCCAGTAGTATAGGATTGAAAACGGCCCAGTACTTC
CASSIGLKTAQYF
>.|TRBJ2-5|TRBV28|.
TGTGCCAGCAGTTTAGTAGGGGGGCATCAAGAGACCCAGTACTTC
CASSLVGGHQETQYF
>.|TRBJ1-2|TRBV6-1|.
TGTGCCGGTGCTACCGAAAGGGATGGATATGGCTACACCTTC
CAGATERDGYGYTF
>TRBD1|TRBJ2-7|TRBV7-8|many
TGTGCCAGCAGCTTCCCGGGACAGGGAGCCTACGAGCAGTACTTC
CASSFPGQGAYEQYF
>TRBD2|TRBJ2-3|TRBV10-2|.
TGCGCCAGCAAAAGCGGGGGGGGCACAGATACGCAGTATTTT
CASKSGGGTDTQYF
>.|TRBJ2-7|TRBV28|.
TGTGCCAGCAGAGCGACTCGAGGGGAGCAGTACTTC
CASRATRGEQYF
>.|TRBJ1-4|TRBV28|few
TGTGCCAGCAGACCAGGGTCGCGGCTTAATGAAAAACTGTTTTTT
CASRPGSRLNEKLFF
>TRBD1|TRBJ2-3|TRBV7-8|many
TGTGCCAGCAGCAAAACCGGGACAGGGGGACGGCCAGATACGCAGTATTTT
CASSKTGTGGRPDTQYF
>TRBD2|TRBJ2-4|TRBV28|few
TGTGCCAGCAGTTTACTAGCGGGAGGGGGCCCTGAAAACATTCAGTACTTC
CASSLLAGGGPENIQYF
>TRBD2|TRBJ2-7|TRBV7-2|many
TGTGCCAGCAGCCCTATGGGACTAGGGGAGCAGTACTTC
CASSPMGLGEQYF
>.|TRBJ1-3|TRBV2|.
TGTGCCAGCAGTGAAAGCTTGGCGGCTGGAAACACCATATATTTT
CASSESLAAGNTIYF
>TRBD1|TRBJ1-1|TRBV5-4|few
TGTGCCAGCAGCACTAAACAGGGGGCGCGAACTGAAGCTTTCTTT
CASSTKQGARTEAFF
>.|TRBJ2-1|TRBV7-9|many
TGTGCCAGCAGCTTAGGGGGCACAGGCTCTGAGCAGTTCTTC
CASSLGGTGSEQFF
>TRBD2|TRBJ2-1|TRBV5-4|few
TGTGCCAGCAGCTTGGTTCCCAGCGGGAGTGTGTACAATGAGCAGTTCTTC
CASSLVPSGSVYNEQFF
>TRBD2|TRBJ2-1|TRBV20-1|few
TGCAGTGCTAGAGATCCAGCGGGAGCCCGAAAGTACAATGAGCAGTTCTTC
CSARDPAGARKYNEQFF
>.|TRBJ2-3|TRBV28|few
TGTGCCAGCAGTCATGACAGGCACGGCACAGATACGCAGTATTTT
CASSHDRHGTDTQYF
>TRBD1|TRBJ1-5|TRBV19|.
TGTGCCAGTAGACCGGACAGGGCGCAATATCAGCCCCAGCATTTT
CASRPDRAQYQPQHF
>TRBD1|TRBJ1-1|TRBV29-1|.
TGCAGCGCTCCCTGGACAGGGAATGGGAACACTGAAGCTTTCTTT
CSAPWTGNGNTEAFF